This TCR beta chain was recovered during a study of cytomegalovirus exposure and HLA in healthy donors. Amplification used 60 Vbeta primers and 13 Jbeta primers. The method was immunoSEQ multiplex PCR; TCRdb's version includes in-frame clones alone and lacks a portion of them. The table shows about 45,000 clones, with 55% to 75% occurring only once. Study-wide results and limits: It was reported that TCR beta sequences correctly inferred the HLA-A and HLA-B alleles for most subjects.

Trimming took off 2 bases at V and 4 bases at J, with 12 bases between the two ends. CDR1 is SGHNT and CDR2 is YYREEE in the germline V gene (reference sequence). The length of the CDR3 is 14 residues. This clone was observed once. Antigen: not known. Sequences were obtained from PBMCs. The chain recombines TRBV5-4 with TRBJ1-2; D possibly corresponds to TRBD1 (5 bases). The TCR was taken from a woman in her 30s in good health and CMV-seronegative. CDR3 amino acids: CASSFGGVFYGYTF. The DNA of the CDR3 is TGTGCCAGCAGCTTCGGGGGAGTATTCTATGGCTACACCTTC. Combining the CDR3 with reference TRBV5-4 and TRBJ1-2 gives the whole variable domain ETGVTQSPTHLIKTRGQQVTLRCSSQSGHNTVSWYQQALGQGPQFIFQYYREEENGRGNFPPRFSGLQFPNYSSELNVNALELDDSALYLCASSFGGVFYGYTFGSGTRLTVV.